These T cell receptor beta chains were read from a single sample in a study of blood T cell repertoires in COVID-19. The method was immunoSEQ multiplex PCR; TCRdb's version includes in-frame clones alone and lacks a portion of them. The sample includes about 160,000 clones, roughly 81% of them seen just once. The sample consisted of peripheral blood. The receptor set was obtained from a woman aged 50 to 60 with COVID-19, enrolled during active disease. Both conserved end residues are part of each CDR3. D genes are given only for firm matches. Clone size is shown for a subset of rows, as once, few, many or a class of expanded clone.

len,j_gene,v_gene,d_gene,abundance,CDR3nt,CDR3aa
13,TRBJ2-7,TRBV12-3/TRBV12-4,TRBD1,once,TGTGCCAGCAGTAGGGACAGGGTGTCCGAGCAGTACTTC,CASSRDRVSEQYF
15,TRBJ1-2,TRBV9,TRBD1,.,TGTGCCAGCAGCGTAGGGGGACAGCCTCTCTATGGCTACACCTTC,CASSVGGQPLYGYTF
18,TRBJ2-6,TRBV12-2,.,.,TGTGCAAGTCGCTCCCGACAGGGCCGACTTTCTGGGGCCAACGTCCTGACTTTC,CASRSRQGRLSGANVLTF
16,TRBJ2-3,TRBV29-1,.,.,TGCAGCGAAACTTTAACCTCGGGACTTCTCACAGATACGCAGTATTTT,CSETLTSGLLTDTQYF
18,TRBJ2-1,TRBV3-1/TRBV3-2,.,.,TGTGCCAGCAGCCAAAGTGGCGGGGGCAGGGGCCCTGTGGATGAGCAGTTCTTC,CASSQSGGGRGPVDEQFF
17,TRBJ1-1,TRBV19,.,.,TGTGCCAGTAGTATGATCATGGGGGGTAGGTATGGCACTGAAGCTTTCTTT,CASSMIMGGRYGTEAFF
12,TRBJ2-3,TRBV6-5,.,.,TGTGCCAGCAGTTACTCTGGGGGGATCGCGTCCTTT,CASSYSGGIASF
14,TRBJ1-5,TRBV5-4,.,.,TGTGCCAGCAGCTTGGAGGGGAGCAATCAGCCCCAGCATTTT,CASSLEGSNQPQHF
12,TRBJ2-7,TRBV19,.,.,TGTGCCAGTAGTGATCAGGGCTACGAGCAGTACTTC,CASSDQGYEQYF
14,TRBJ2-7,TRBV11-3,.,.,TGTGCCAGCAGCTTAGATAGGAGCTCCTACGAGCAGTACTTC,CASSLDRSSYEQYF